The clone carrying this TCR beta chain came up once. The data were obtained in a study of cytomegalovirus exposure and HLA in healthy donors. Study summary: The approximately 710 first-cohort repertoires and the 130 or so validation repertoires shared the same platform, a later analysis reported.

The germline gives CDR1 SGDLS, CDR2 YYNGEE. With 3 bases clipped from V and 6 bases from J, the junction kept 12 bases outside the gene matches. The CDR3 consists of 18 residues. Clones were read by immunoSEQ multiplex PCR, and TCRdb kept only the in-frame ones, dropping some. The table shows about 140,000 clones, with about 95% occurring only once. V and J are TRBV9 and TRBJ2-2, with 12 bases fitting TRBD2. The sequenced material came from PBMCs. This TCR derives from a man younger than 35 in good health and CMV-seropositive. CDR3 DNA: TGTGCCAGCAGCGCACCTGCGACTAGCGGGAGATGGGCCGGGGAGCTGTTTTTT. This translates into CASSAPATSGRWAGELFF.